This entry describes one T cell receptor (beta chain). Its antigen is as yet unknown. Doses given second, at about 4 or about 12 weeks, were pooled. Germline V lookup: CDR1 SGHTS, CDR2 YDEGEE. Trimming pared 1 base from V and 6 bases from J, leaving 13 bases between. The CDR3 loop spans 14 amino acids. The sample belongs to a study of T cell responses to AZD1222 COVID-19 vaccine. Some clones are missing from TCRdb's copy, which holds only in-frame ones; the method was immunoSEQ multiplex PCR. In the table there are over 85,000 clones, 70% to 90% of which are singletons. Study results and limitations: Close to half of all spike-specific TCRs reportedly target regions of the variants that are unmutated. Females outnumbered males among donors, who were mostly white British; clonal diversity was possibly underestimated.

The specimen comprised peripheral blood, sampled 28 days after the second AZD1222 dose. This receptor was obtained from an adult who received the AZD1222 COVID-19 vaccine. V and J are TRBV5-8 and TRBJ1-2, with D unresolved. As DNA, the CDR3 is TGTGCCAGCAGCTTGTTTCAGGCTTGGCATGGCTACACCTTC. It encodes CASSLFQAWHGYTF.